The entry that follows covers one T cell receptor beta chain sequence. This sample stems from a study of blood T cell repertoires in COVID-19. Per the original methods: Estimates of nucleated cell counts were drawn from the amplification of reference gene primers. TCRdb's copy holds only in-frame clones and misses some; the assay was immunoSEQ multiplex PCR. The V and J calls and the clone size are those of that table, but D and trimming were determined from the DNA. The data hold over 250,000 clones, with nearly 90% observed a single time. V gave up 4 bases and J gave up 0 bases; unmatched junction bases: 5. CDR3 length: 16 residues. Per the germline V gene, CDR1 is SGHDT and CDR2 is YYEEEE. The age range of participants was about 18 to 100 years, with residence in some 25 US areas. Cohort placement rested on clinical history that participants reported themselves. Donors in Cohort 3 counted as recovered after two negative PCRs, clearance, or symptom resolution.

This sequence was found in a woman aged 25 to 39 who had recovered from COVID-19. The chain employs TRBV5-6 and TRBJ2-1; 9 bases agree with TRBD2. Source material: PBMCs or T cells enriched from blood (not recorded which). For the CDR3, the DNA is TGTGCCAGCAGCCGTGAGCGGGGGGACTCCTACAATGAGCAGTTCTTC. It yields the protein CASSRERGDSYNEQFF.